Presented here are 26 T cell receptor beta chains from one specimen sequenced in a study of CD8 T cells in Susac syndrome. Reverse transcription used roughly 0.45 to 1 ug RNA and random hexamers. MiXCR, applied by TCRdb to the immunoSEQ multiplex PCR reads, yields one record per CDR3 protein. The sample includes over 130,000 distinct CDR3 sequences, 85% to 95% of them seen just once. The sequencing input was CD4+ T cells from PBMCs. The receptors here all came from a human donor with Susac syndrome.

This CDR3 reads CASSEGDGGLEQYF. The CDR3 nucleotides are TGTGCCAGCAGTGAAGGAGACGGTGGGCTCGAGCAGTACTTC. V is TRBV25-1 and J is TRBJ2-7; D uncertain. The CDR3 loop spans 14 amino acids. Trimming removed 2 bases from V and 6 bases from J, with 14 bases in between. CDR1 and CDR2 (germline): MGHDK, SYGVNS.

The chain uses TRBV3-1 and TRBJ2-3; unclear D gene. Germline lookup yields CDR1 LGHDT and CDR2 YNNKEL (reference sequence). The CDR3 has 15 amino acids. Deletions cut 1 base from V and 4 bases from J, with 12 bases between. CDR3 amino acids: CASSQGNGWADTQYF. The CDR3 DNA reads as TGTGCCAGCAGCCAAGGTAATGGTTGGGCAGATACGCAGTATTTT.

The rearrangement uses TRBV28 and TRBJ1-1; 8 bases map to TRBD1. V shed 5 bases and J 5 bases; nucleotides not matched to a gene: 10. Germline V gene sequence: CDR1 MDHEN, CDR2 SYDVKM. The CDR3 extends over 15 amino acids. The DNA for the CDR3 is TGTGCCAGCAGTGGGCCAGGGGGCCGTCGAACTGAAGCTTTCTTT. Amino acids: CASSGPGGRRTEAFF.

The chain has TRBV20-1 and TRBJ2-1; 8 bases are shared with TRBD2. V was clipped by 6 bases and J by 4 bases; unmatched bases: 8. CDR3 length equals 14 residues. Germline V gene sequence: CDR1 DFQATT, CDR2 SNEGSKA (reference sequence). Here the CDR3 DNA reads TGCAGTGCAGGCCGGGGGGGCCCTTACAATGAGCAGTTCTTC. As protein: CSAGRGGPYNEQFF.

The J gene is TRBJ1-4, the V gene TRBV27, with D uncertain. CDR3 length: 15 residues. Looked up from germline, CDR1 is MNHEY and CDR2 is SMNVEV (reference sequence). The V and J ends lost 4 bases and 4 bases respectively, with 13 bases between them. DNA for the CDR3: TGTGCCAGCAGTTCCCAAAACAGTTTTAATGAAAAACTGTTTTTT. It codes for CASSSQNSFNEKLFF.

This clonotype came up once. The rearrangement links TRBV5-1 to TRBJ2-6, with D perhaps matching TRBD1 (5 bases). The CDR3 covers 15 residues. Looked up from germline, CDR1 is SGHRS and CDR2 is YFSETQ. The ends were cut back, 8 bases at V and 0 bases at J, with 12 bases in the middle. The CDR3 sequence: CASARQSSGANVLTF. For the CDR3, the DNA is TGCGCCAGTGCGAGACAGAGCTCTGGGGCCAACGTCCTGACTTTC. Combining the CDR3 with reference TRBV5-1 and TRBJ2-6 gives the whole variable domain KAGVTQTPRYLIKTRGQQVTLSCSPISGHRSVSWYQQTPGQGLQFLFEYFSETQRNKGNFPGRFSGRQFSNSRSEMNVSTLELGDSALYLCASARQSSGANVLTFGAGSRLTVL.

This clonotype occurred once. The V call is TRBV7-8, the J call TRBJ2-1, with D possibly being TRBD1 (8 bases). Trimming took 1 base from V and 7 from J, leaving 17 bases between them. The CDR3 is 16 amino acids. Germline V gives CDR1 SGHVS, CDR2 FQNEAQ. The CDR3: CASSLGYRGGVNEQFF. The CDR3 DNA sequence: TGTGCCAGCAGCTTAGGTTACAGGGGGGGAGTTAATGAGCAGTTCTTC.

The CDR3 protein is CSAKLWGGGQPQHF. CDR3 nucleotide sequence: TGCAGTGCTAAGCTTTGGGGGGGCGGTCAGCCCCAGCATTTT. J is TRBJ1-5 and V is TRBV20-1, with D possibly being TRBD1 (6 bases). Trimming removed 4 bases at V and 6 bases at J, with 16 bases between. The germline V gene encodes CDR1 DFQATT and CDR2 SNEGSKA (reference sequence). The CDR3 length is 14 residues.

The chain joins TRBV12-3 or TRBV12-4 to TRBJ2-1; 16 bases agree with TRBD2. The J segment lost 5 bases and the V segment lost 5 bases, leaving 3 bases of the junction unmatched. The CDR3 sequence is 16 residues long. The CDR3 nucleotides are TGTGCCAGCAGTCCGGGACTAGCGGGAGGGAACAATGAGCAGTTCTTC. Its translation: CASSPGLAGGNNEQFF.

This chain joins TRBV28 and TRBJ1-2; TRBD1 aligns across 9 bases. The CDR3 is 13 amino acids. V shed 7 bases, J shed 4 bases, and the junction held 4 bases outside the gene matches. In germline, CDR1 is MDHEN, CDR2 SYDVKM. The CDR3 region has the DNA TGTGCCAGCACCGAGGGACAGGGCTATGGCTACACCTTC. Amino acids: CASTEGQGYGYTF.

A few counts support this clonotype. The rearrangement joins TRBV29-1 to TRBJ2-7, with D perhaps matching TRBD1 or TRBD2 (5 bases each). The CDR3 covers 11 residues. Germline-derived CDR1 and CDR2 are SQVTM and ANQGSEA. V was cut by 4 bases and J by 5 bases, with 9 bases left in between. Written as DNA, the CDR3 is TGCAGCGTTGTTAGGGACCACGAGCAGTACTTC. Translation gives CSVVRDHEQYF.

The chain employs TRBV7-9 and TRBJ1-1; 11 bases match TRBD1. Trimming at V came to 0 bases and at J to 4 bases, leaving 1 base not matched to a gene. Germline V CDR1 and CDR2: SEHNR, FQNEAQ (reference sequence). CDR3 length equals 15 residues. CDR3 in amino acids: CASSLAGTGGTEAFF. The CDR3 nucleotides are TGTGCCAGCAGCTTAGCCGGGACAGGGGGCACTGAAGCTTTCTTT. The complete variable domain, with remaining parts taken from reference TRBV7-9 and TRBJ1-1, reads DTGVSQNPRHKITKRGQNVTFRCDPISEHNRLYWYRQTLGQGPEFLTYFQNEAQLEKSRLLSDRFSAERPKGSFSTLEIQRTEQGDSAMYLCASSLAGTGGTEAFFGQGTRLTVV.

This sequence joins TRBV29-1 and TRBJ1-1; 7 bases line up with TRBD1. Unmatched junction bases numbered 10, after V lost 7 bases and J lost 5 bases. The CDR3 is 13 amino acids. Germline CDR1 SQVTM, CDR2 ANQGSEA. As DNA, the CDR3 is TGCAGCGCCCTAGCCCCAGGGGGGACTGAAGCTTTCTTT. This gives the protein CSALAPGGTEAFF.

In DNA, the CDR3 is TGTGCCTGGAGTGAAAGAGGGGGGAATCAGCCCCAGCATTTT. Translating it yields CAWSERGGNQPQHF. The gene calls are TRBV30 and TRBJ1-5; maybe TRBD1 (6 bases). CDR3 length: 14 amino acids. The V end lost 1 base, the J end lost 4 bases, and 11 bases lay between the germline ends. Germline CDR1 GTSNPN, CDR2 SVGIG (reference sequence).

V is TRBV25-1 and J is TRBJ2-1, with D hard to call. V was trimmed by 2 bases and J by 0 bases, leaving 11 bases between them. The CDR3 has 16 residues. Looked up from germline, CDR1 is MGHDK and CDR2 is SYGVNS. This CDR3 reads CASSETTESSYNEQFF. DNA of the CDR3: TGTGCCAGCAGTGAAACGACTGAGAGCTCCTACAATGAGCAGTTCTTC. Full variable domain (missing parts from reference TRBV25-1 and TRBJ2-1): EADIYQTPRYLVIGTGKKITLECSQTMGHDKMYWYQQDPGMELHLIHYSYGVNSTEKGDLSSESTVSRIRTEHFPLTLESARPSHTSQYLCASSETTESSYNEQFFGPGTRLTVL.

The chain recombines TRBV9 with TRBJ1-1, with D maybe TRBD1 (5 bases). Trimming left V 0 bases short and J 4 bases short, with 7 bases between. CDR1 and CDR2 (germline): SGDLS, YYNGEE. CDR3 size: 13 residues. CDR3 coding DNA: TGTGCCAGCAGCGTAGAAAGGGGCACTGAAGCTTTCTTT. It is translated as CASSVERGTEAFF.

The chain joins TRBV29-1 to TRBJ2-3; D is uncertain. Germline CDR1 reads SQVTM; CDR2 reads ANQGSEA. Trimming pared 0 bases from V and 4 bases from J, leaving 11 bases between. The CDR3 spans 14 residues. This CDR3 reads CSVEDGRFSDTQYF. The CDR3 nucleotides are TGCAGCGTTGAAGATGGCAGGTTCTCAGATACGCAGTATTTT.

The sample holds one count of this clonotype. V usage is TRBV14 and J usage is TRBJ1-2, with TRBD1 matching over 7 bases. From germline, CDR1 is SGHDN and CDR2 FVKESK. The length of the CDR3 is 14 residues. After removal of 4 bases from V and 8 bases from J, the junction contained 10 bases not matched to a gene. Here the CDR3 reads CASSPWTGAWGYTF. CDR3 DNA sequence: TGTGCCAGCAGCCCATGGACAGGCGCCTGGGGCTACACCTTC.

This chain joins TRBV2 and TRBJ2-6, with a tentative D call TRBD2 (5 bases). CDR3 length equals 13 residues. V was clipped by 7 bases and J by 2 bases, with 6 bases between them. From germline, CDR1 is SNHLY and CDR2 FYNNEI. The CDR3 sequence: CASMRAGANVLTF. DNA of the CDR3: TGTGCCAGCATGAGGGCTGGGGCCAACGTCCTGACTTTC.

The chain combines TRBV27 with TRBJ1-2, with D possibly matching TRBD1 (5 bases). Germline V gene lookup returns CDR1 MNHEY and CDR2 SMNVEV (reference sequence). Trimming shortened V by 8 bases and J by 2 bases, and 15 bases separated the two germline ends. This CDR3 region has 14 residues. The DNA of the CDR3 is TGTGCCAGCGGTGGGGCAGGAACCAACTATGGCTACACCTTC. This translates into CASGGAGTNYGYTF.

The chain recombines TRBV10-3 with TRBJ2-3; the match to TRBD2 covers 11 bases. Germline V gene sequence: CDR1 ENHRY, CDR2 SYGVKD. The trim removed 6 bases at V and 6 bases at J, leaving 5 bases unmatched. This CDR3 has 14 residues. CDR3 amino acids: CAISDTSGGDTQYF. CDR3 in DNA: TGTGCCATCAGCGACACTAGCGGGGGCGATACGCAGTATTTT.

The gene calls are TRBV9 and TRBJ2-6; perhaps TRBD1 as D (6 bases). This CDR3 is 16 amino acids long. Germline-derived CDR1 and CDR2 are SGDLS and YYNGEE. Trimming took 3 bases from V and 4 from J, leaving 14 bases between them. The CDR3 sequence: CASSGDNYNGANVLTF. CDR3 coding DNA: TGTGCCAGCAGCGGGGACAACTACAACGGGGCCAACGTCCTGACTTTC.

The rearrangement uses TRBV5-6 and TRBJ2-1; 9 nucleotides line up with TRBD2. CDR1 is SGHDT and CDR2 is YYEEEE in the germline V gene. V trimming: 2 bases; J trimming: 4 bases; junction bases outside the gene matches: 4. This CDR3 has 15 residues. The CDR3 loop is CASSFPSGKYNEQFF. The CDR3 bases are TGTGCCAGCAGCTTCCCTAGCGGGAAATACAATGAGCAGTTCTTC.

This rearrangement joins TRBV18 to TRBJ1-2, with a possible D match to TRBD1 (5 bases). Germline V CDR1 and CDR2: KGHSH, LQKENI. The germline V and J ends were trimmed by 2 bases and 5 bases, with 9 bases remaining between them. CDR3 length: 13 amino acids. This CDR3 is CASSPRQSYGYTF. Written as DNA, the CDR3 is TGTGCCAGCTCACCAAGACAGTCTTATGGCTACACCTTC.

This chain links TRBV20-1 with TRBJ2-1; no clear D gene. CDR3 length: 13 amino acids. Trimming stripped 5 bases from V and 6 bases from J, with 14 bases between. Germline V gives CDR1 DFQATT, CDR2 SNEGSKA (reference sequence). The CDR3 DNA sequence: TGCAGTGCTCCTAAGGTCGGCGGCAATGAGCAGTTCTTC. Translated: CSAPKVGGNEQFF.

This chain uses TRBV12-3 or TRBV12-4 with TRBJ2-3, with TRBD2 identical over 7 bases. The CDR3 has 15 residues. J lost 4 bases, V lost 2 bases, and 6 bases had no gene match. In DNA form, the CDR3 reads TGTGCCAGCAGTTTAAGGCGGGAGTTATCAGATACGCAGTATTTT. Its protein is CASSLRRELSDTQYF.